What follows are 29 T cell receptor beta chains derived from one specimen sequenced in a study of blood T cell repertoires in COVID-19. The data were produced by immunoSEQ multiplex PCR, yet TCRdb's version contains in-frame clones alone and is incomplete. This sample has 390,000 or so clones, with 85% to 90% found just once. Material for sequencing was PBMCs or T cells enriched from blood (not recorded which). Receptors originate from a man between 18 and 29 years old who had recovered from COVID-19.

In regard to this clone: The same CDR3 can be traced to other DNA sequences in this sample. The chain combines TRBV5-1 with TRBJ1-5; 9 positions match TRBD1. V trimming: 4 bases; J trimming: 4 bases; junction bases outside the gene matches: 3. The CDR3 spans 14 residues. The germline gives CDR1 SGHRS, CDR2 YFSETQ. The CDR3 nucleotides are TGCGCCAGCAGCCCGGACAGGGGAAATCAGCCCCAGCATTTT. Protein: CASSPDRGNQPQHF.

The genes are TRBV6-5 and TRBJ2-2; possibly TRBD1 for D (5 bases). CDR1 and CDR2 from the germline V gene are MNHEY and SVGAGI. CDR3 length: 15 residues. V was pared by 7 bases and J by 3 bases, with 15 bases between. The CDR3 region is CASIRQPRDTGELFF. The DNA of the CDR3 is TGTGCCAGCATCAGACAGCCTCGCGACACCGGGGAGCTGTTTTTT.

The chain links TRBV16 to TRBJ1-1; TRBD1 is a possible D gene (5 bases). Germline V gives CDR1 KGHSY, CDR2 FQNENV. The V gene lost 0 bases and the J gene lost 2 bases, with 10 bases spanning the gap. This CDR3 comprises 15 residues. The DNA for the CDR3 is TGTGCCAGCAGCCAATCGGCGGGGGGAAACACTGAAGCTTTCTTT. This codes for CASSQSAGGNTEAFF.

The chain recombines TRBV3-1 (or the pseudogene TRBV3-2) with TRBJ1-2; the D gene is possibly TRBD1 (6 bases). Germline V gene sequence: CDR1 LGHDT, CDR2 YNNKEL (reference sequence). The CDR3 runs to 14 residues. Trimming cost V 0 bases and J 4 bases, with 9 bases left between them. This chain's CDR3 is CASSQDWGPYGYTF. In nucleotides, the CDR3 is TGTGCCAGCAGCCAAGACTGGGGGCCCTATGGCTACACCTTC.

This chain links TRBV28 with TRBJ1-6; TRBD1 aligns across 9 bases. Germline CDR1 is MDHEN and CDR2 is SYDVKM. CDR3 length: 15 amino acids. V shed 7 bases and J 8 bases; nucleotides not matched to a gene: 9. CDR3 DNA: TGTGCCAGCACCTTGGCTTGGGACAGGGATTCACCCCTCCACTTT. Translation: CASTLAWDRDSPLHF.

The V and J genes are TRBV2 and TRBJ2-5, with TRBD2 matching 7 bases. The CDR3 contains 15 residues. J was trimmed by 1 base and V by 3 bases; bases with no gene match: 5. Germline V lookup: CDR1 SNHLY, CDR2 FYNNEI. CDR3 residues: CASSDTAGAQETQYF. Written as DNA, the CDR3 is TGTGCCAGCAGTGATACGGCGGGAGCCCAAGAGACCCAGTACTTC.

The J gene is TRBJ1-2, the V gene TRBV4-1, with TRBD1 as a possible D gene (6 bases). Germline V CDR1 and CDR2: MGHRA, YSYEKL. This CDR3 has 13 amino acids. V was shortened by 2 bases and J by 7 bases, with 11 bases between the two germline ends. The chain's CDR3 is CASSQTGSGGYTF. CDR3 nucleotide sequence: TGCGCCAGCAGCCAAACAGGGTCGGGTGGCTACACCTTC.

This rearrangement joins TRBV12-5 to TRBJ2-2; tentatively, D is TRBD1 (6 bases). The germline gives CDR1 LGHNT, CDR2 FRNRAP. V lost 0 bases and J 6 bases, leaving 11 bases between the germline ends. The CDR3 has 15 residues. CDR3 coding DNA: TGTGCTAGTGGTTTGGTACGGACAGCTGCCGGGGAGCTGTTTTTT. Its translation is CASGLVRTAAGELFF. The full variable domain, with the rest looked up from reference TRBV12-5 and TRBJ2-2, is DARVTQTPRHKVTEMGQEVTMRCQPILGHNTVFWYRQTMMQGLELLAYFRNRAPLDDSGMPKDRFSAEMPDATLATLKIQPSEPRDSAVYFCASGLVRTAAGELFFGEGSRLTVL.

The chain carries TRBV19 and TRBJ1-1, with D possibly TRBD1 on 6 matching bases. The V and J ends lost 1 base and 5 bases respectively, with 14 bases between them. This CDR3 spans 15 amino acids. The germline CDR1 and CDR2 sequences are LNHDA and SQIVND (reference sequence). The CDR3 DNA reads TGTGCCAGTAGTATAGGGTCCAGGGGCGGTACTGAAGCTTTCTTT. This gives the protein CASSIGSRGGTEAFF.

The CDR3 sequence is CASSQGRTGQGTDTQYF. For the CDR3, the DNA is TGCGCCAGCAGCCAAGGGCGAACAGGGCAAGGCACAGATACGCAGTATTTT. The chain joins TRBV4-1 to TRBJ2-3; a weak D match, TRBD1 (6 bases). The germline CDR1 and CDR2 sequences are MGHRA and YSYEKL. The CDR3 length is 17 residues. The ends were cut back, 1 base at V and 1 base at J, with 15 bases in the middle.

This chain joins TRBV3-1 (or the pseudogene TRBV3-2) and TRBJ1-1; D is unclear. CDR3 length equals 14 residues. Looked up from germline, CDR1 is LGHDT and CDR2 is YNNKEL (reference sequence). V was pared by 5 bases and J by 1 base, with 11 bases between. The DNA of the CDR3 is TGTGCCAGCAGCACCGGACTAGGGAACACTGAAGCTTTCTTT. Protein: CASSTGLGNTEAFF.

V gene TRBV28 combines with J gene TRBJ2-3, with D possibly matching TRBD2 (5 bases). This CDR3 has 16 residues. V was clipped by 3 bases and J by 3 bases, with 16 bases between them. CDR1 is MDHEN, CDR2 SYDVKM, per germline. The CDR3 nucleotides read TGTGCCAGCAGTTTCCCGCCCGGGGATGTGACAGATACGCAGTATTTT. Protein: CASSFPPGDVTDTQYF.

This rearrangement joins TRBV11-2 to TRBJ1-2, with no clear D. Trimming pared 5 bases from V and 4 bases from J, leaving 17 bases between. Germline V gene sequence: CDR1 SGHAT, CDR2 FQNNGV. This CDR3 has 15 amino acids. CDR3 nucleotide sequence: TGTGCCAGCAGCCCAGACCCCCTACTAGGCTATGGCTACACCTTC. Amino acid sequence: CASSPDPLLGYGYTF.

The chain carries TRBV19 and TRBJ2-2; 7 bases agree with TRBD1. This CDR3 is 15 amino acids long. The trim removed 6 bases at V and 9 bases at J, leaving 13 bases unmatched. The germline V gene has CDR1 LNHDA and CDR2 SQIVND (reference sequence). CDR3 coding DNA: TGTGCCAGTAGCCTCCTCCACGGGACAGCGCGGGAGCTGTTTTTT. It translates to CASSLLHGTARELFF.

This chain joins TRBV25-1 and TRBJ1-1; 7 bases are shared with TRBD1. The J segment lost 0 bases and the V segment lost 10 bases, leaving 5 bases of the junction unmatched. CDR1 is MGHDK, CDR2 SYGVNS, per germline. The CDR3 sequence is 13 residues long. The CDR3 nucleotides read TGTGCCACCCGGACAGGCTTGAACACTGAAGCTTTCTTT. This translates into CATRTGLNTEAFF.

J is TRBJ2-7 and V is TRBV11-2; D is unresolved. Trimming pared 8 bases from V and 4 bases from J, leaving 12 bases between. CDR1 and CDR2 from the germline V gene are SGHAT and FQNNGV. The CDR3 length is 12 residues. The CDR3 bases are TGTGCCAGCTCCCAATTGAGGTACGAGCAGTACTTC. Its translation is CASSQLRYEQYF.

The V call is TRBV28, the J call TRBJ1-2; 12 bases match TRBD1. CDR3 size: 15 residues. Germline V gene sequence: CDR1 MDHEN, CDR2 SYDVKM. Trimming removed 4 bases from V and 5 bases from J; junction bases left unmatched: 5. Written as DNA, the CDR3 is TGTGCCAGCAGTTCGGGACAGGGGGCGCGGTATGGCTACACCTTC. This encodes CASSSGQGARYGYTF.

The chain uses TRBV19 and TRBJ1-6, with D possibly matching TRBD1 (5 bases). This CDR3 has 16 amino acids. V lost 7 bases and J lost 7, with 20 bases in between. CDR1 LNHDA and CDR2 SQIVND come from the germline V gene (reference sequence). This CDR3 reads CASKRRLAGWNSPLHF. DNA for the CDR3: TGTGCCAGTAAAAGACGGCTGGCAGGGTGGAATTCACCCCTCCACTTT. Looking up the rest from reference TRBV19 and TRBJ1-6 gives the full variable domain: DGGITQSPKYLFRKEGQNVTLSCEQNLNHDAMYWYRQDPGQGLRLIYYSQIVNDFQKGDIAEGYSVSREKKESFPLTVTSAQKNPTAFYLCASKRRLAGWNSPLHFGNGTRLTVT.

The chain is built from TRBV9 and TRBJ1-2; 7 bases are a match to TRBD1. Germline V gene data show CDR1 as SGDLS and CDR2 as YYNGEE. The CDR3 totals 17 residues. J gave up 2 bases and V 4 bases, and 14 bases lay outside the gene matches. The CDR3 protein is CASSPLETGTANYGYTF. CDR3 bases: TGTGCCAGCAGCCCACTTGAGACCGGGACAGCCAACTATGGCTACACCTTC.

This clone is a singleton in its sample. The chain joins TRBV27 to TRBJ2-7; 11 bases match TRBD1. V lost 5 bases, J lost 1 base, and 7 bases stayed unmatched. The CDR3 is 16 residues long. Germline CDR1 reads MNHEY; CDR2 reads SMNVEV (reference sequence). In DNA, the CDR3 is TGTGCCAGCAGTGAGGACAGGGGGCGGAGGTCCTACGAGCAGTACTTC. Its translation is CASSEDRGRRSYEQYF.

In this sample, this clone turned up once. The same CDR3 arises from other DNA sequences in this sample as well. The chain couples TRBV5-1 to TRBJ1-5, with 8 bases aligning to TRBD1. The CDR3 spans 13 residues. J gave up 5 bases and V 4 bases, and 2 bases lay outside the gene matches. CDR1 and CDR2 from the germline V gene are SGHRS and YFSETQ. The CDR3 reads CASSQTGDQPQHF. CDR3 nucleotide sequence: TGCGCCAGCAGCCAGACAGGGGATCAGCCCCAGCATTTT.

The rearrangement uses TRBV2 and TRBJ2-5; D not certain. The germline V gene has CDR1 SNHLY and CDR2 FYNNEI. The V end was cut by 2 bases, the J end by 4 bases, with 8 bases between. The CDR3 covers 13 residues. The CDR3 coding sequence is TGTGCCAGCAGTGAACAGGTTGGAGAGACCCAGTACTTC. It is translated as CASSEQVGETQYF.

The CDR3 protein is CASSQTRPTQGEAFF. The CDR3 DNA is TGTGCCAGCAGCCAAACCCGACCAACGCAGGGCGAAGCTTTCTTT. This chain connects TRBV3-1 (or the pseudogene TRBV3-2) to TRBJ1-1; tentatively, D is TRBD1 (5 bases). Germline V gene lookup returns CDR1 LGHDT and CDR2 YNNKEL (reference sequence). Trimming left V 2 bases short and J 8 bases short, with 18 bases between. This CDR3 has 15 amino acids.

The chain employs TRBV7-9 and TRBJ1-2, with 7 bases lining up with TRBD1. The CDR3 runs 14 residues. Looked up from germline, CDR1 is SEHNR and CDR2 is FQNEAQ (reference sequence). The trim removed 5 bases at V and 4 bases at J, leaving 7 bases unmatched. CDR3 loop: CASSLGDRAYGYTF. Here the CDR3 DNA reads TGTGCCAGCAGCCTAGGTGACAGGGCCTATGGCTACACCTTC.

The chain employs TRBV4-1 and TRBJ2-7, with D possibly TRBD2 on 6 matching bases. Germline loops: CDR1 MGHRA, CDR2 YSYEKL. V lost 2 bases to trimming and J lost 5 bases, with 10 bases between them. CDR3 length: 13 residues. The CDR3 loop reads CASSQLATHEQYF. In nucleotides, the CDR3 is TGCGCCAGCAGCCAACTAGCGACCCACGAGCAGTACTTC.

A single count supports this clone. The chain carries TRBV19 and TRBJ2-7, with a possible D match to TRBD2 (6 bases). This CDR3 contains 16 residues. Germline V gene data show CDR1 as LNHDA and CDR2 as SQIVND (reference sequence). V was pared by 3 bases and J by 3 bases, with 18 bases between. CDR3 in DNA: TGTGCCAGTAGTATGTCATGGAGCGGGCGGGGCTACGAGCAGTACTTC. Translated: CASSMSWSGRGYEQYF.

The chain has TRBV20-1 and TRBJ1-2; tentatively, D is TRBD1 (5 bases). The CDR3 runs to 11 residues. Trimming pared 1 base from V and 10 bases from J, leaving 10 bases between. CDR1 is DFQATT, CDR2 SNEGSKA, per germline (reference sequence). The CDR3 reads CSARGGTPYTF. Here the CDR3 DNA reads TGCAGTGCTAGAGGGGGCACACCCTACACCTTC.

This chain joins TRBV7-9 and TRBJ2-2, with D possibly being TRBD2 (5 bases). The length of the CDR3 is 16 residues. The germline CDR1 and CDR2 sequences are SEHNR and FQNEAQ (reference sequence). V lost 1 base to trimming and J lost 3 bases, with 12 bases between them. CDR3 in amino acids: CASSLVMRADTGELFF. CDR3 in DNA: TGTGCCAGCAGCTTAGTTATGAGGGCGGACACCGGGGAGCTGTTTTTT.

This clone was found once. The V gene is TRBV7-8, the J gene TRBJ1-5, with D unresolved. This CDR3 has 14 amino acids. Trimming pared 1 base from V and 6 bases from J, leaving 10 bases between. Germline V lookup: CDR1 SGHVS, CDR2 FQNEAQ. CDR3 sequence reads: CASSLGRVAQPQHF. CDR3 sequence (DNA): TGTGCCAGCAGCTTAGGGAGGGTTGCTCAGCCCCAGCATTTT.